These T cell receptor beta chains were read from a single sample in a study of shared clonotypes between healthy human individuals. Profiling relied on immunoSEQ multiplex PCR, and the TCRdb table lists in-frame clones only, not all of them. The table includes under 1,900,000 clones, 98% to 99% detected once. Sequenced sample: naive CD4+ T cells sorted from blood. Receptors were obtained from a man aged 30 to 45 in good health. Both conserved end residues are part of each CDR3. A D gene is named only where the DNA matches it firmly. The size field is filled for only some rows; it gives once, few, many or a size class.

cdr3_aa | cdr3_nt | v_call | cdr3_length | j_call | clone_size | d_call
CASSLSSGRENEQFF | TGTGCCAGCAGCTTATCTAGCGGGAGGGAAAATGAGCAGTTCTTC | TRBV11-3 | 15 | TRBJ2-1 | NA | TRBD2
CASSVSSTDTQYF | TGTGCCAGCAGCGTCTCTAGCACAGATACGCAGTATTTT | TRBV9 | 13 | TRBJ2-3 | few | NA
CASSQEGQGARQHGYTF | TGCGCCAGCAGCCAAGAGGGGCAGGGGGCGCGTCAACATGGCTACACCTTC | TRBV4-3 | 17 | TRBJ1-2 | NA | TRBD1
CASSLGGRALVSNTGELFF | TGTGCCAGCAGCTTGGGCGGGAGGGCCCTCGTCTCGAACACCGGGGAGCTGTTTTTT | TRBV5-4 | 19 | TRBJ2-2 | NA | TRBD2
CASSFRDHYNEQFF | TGTGCCAGCAGCTTTAGGGATCACTACAATGAGCAGTTCTTC | TRBV7-2 | 14 | TRBJ2-1 | NA | NA
CASSPNRQGGEKLFF | TGCGCCAGCAGCCCTAACCGACAGGGAGGTGAAAAACTGTTTTTT | TRBV5-1 | 15 | TRBJ1-4 | NA | TRBD1
CASSFWTGGEKLFF | TGCGCCAGCAGCTTTTGGACAGGGGGCGAGAAACTGTTTTTT | TRBV5-1 | 14 | TRBJ1-4 | NA | TRBD1
CASSRSGRWSYEQYF | TGTGCCAGCAGCCGCAGCGGGAGGTGGTCCTACGAGCAGTACTTC | TRBV5-5 | 15 | TRBJ2-7 | NA | TRBD2
CASGLRSTATNANTGELFF | TGCGCCAGCGGACTTCGATCTACTGCCACAAATGCGAACACCGGGGAGCTGTTTTTT | TRBV5-1 | 19 | TRBJ2-2 | NA | NA
CASTGGQGYQPQHF | TGTGCCAGCACCGGGGGACAGGGGTATCAGCCCCAGCATTTT | TRBV7-2 | 14 | TRBJ1-5 | NA | TRBD1
CASSLGSGRGSYEQYF | TGTGCCAGCAGCTTAGGGAGCGGGAGAGGGTCCTACGAGCAGTACTTC | TRBV5-6 | 16 | TRBJ2-7 | NA | TRBD2
CASSGSDSRSYNEQFF | TGTGCCAGCAGTGGGTCTGACTCGCGCTCCTACAATGAGCAGTTCTTC | TRBV28 | 16 | TRBJ2-1 | NA | NA
CALWPGQGKHEQYF | TGTGCCCTTTGGCCGGGACAGGGGAAGCACGAGCAGTACTTC | TRBV6-1 | 14 | TRBJ2-7 | NA | TRBD1
CASSPLGRETQYF | TGTGCCAGCTCACCGCTGGGGAGAGAGACCCAGTACTTC | TRBV18 | 13 | TRBJ2-5 | NA | NA
CASRRQANEKLFF | TGCGCCAGCAGGAGACAGGCAAATGAAAAACTGTTTTTT | TRBV10-2 | 13 | TRBJ1-4 | NA | NA
CASSLVEPNYGYTF | TGTGCCAGCAGTTTAGTGGAGCCTAACTATGGCTACACCTTC | TRBV28 | 14 | TRBJ1-2 | NA | NA
CASSPGAGLAGSTDTQYF | TGTGCCAGCAGCCCAGGGGCGGGACTAGCGGGCAGCACAGATACGCAGTATTTT | TRBV7-2 | 18 | TRBJ2-3 | NA | TRBD2
CASSAGATLAQYF | TGTGCCAGCAGTGCAGGCGCGACGTTGGCCCAGTACTTC | TRBV6-5 | 13 | TRBJ2-5 | NA | NA
CASSSVVLGSQYF | TGTGCCAGCAGCTCAGTAGTTTTGGGCTCGCAGTATTTT | TRBV7-2 | 13 | TRBJ2-3 | NA | NA
CASSLDRGYGNTIYF | TGTGCCAGCAGCTTGGACAGGGGATATGGAAACACCATATATTTT | TRBV5-5 | 15 | TRBJ1-3 | NA | TRBD1
CASSLGAGSSTITDTQYF | TGCGCCAGCAGCTTGGGTGCCGGCAGCTCCACAATAACAGATACGCAGTATTTT | TRBV5-1 | 18 | TRBJ2-3 | NA | NA
CASSLVFPGGLQETQYF | TGTGCCAGCAGCTTAGTCTTCCCGGGAGGGTTACAAGAGACCCAGTACTTC | TRBV11-2 | 17 | TRBJ2-5 | NA | TRBD2
CASSFGLSDGYTF | TGTGCCAGCAGCTTTGGCCTTTCCGATGGCTACACCTTC | TRBV5-4 | 13 | TRBJ1-2 | NA | NA